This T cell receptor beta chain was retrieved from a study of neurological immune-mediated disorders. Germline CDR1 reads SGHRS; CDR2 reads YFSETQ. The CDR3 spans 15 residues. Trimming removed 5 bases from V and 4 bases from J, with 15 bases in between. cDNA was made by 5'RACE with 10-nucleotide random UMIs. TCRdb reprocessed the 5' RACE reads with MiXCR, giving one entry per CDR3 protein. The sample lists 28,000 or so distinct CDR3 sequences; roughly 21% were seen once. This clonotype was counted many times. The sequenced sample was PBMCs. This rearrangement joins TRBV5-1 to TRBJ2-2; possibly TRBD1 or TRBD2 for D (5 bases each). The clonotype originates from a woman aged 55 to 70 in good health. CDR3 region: CASSFPGTGTGELFF. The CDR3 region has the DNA TGCGCCAGCAGTTTCCCGGGGACGGGCACCGGGGAGCTGTTTTTT.